This T cell receptor (beta chain) was found in a study of CD8 T cells in ankylosing spondylitis. Findings and caveats of the study: In peripheral blood, disease-linked CD8+ clones occurred at relatively low frequencies. Roughly eight highly homologous variants made up a TCR beta motif that seemed to typify ankylosing spondylitis blood.

Libraries of TCR beta came from quantitative 5'-RACE with molecular barcodes. From the 5' RACE reads, TCRdb called clonotypes with MiXCR, one entry per CDR3 protein. The profile covers about 400,000 distinct CDR3 sequences, with 20% to 25% appearing a single time and approximately 15% taken by the ten largest. J gave up 9 bases and V 4 bases, and 7 bases lay outside the gene matches. The CDR3 totals 13 residues. Looked up from germline, CDR1 is SGHRS and CDR2 is YFSETQ. This clonotype has only a few counts. The antigen is undetermined. The sample was blood, either unsorted or a sorted T cell fraction (not recorded which). The TCR sequence derives from a male donor with ankylosing spondylitis. The chain couples TRBV5-1 to TRBJ2-1, with TRBD1 matching over 7 bases. DNA of the CDR3: TGCGCCAGCAGCCAGGGACAGTTGGGTGAGCAGTTCTTC. Amino acids: CASSQGQLGEQFF.